Presented here are 14 T cell receptor beta chains from one specimen sequenced in a study of T cell responses to AZD1222 COVID-19 vaccine. Here immunoSEQ multiplex PCR was the method, and the copy in TCRdb shows in-frame clones only, minus some. This sample has fewer than 120,000 clones, with 94% found just once. The sample consisted of peripheral blood, taken 28 days after the second AZD1222 dose. Every receptor here comes from an adult who received the AZD1222 COVID-19 vaccine.

This clone was detected only once. V gene TRBV5-6 combines with J gene TRBJ2-2; TRBD2 matches 10 bases. The CDR3 is 16 residues long. The germline CDR1 and CDR2 sequences are SGHDT and YYEEEE. V lost 2 bases to trimming and J lost 14 bases; unmatched junction nucleotides: 15. In nucleotides, the CDR3 is TGTGCCAGCAGCTTTAGGTCTAGCGGGAGTCAAAGGATCCTGTTTTTT. This encodes CASSFRSSGSQRILFF.

The rearrangement joins TRBV6-5 to TRBJ1-1; D may be TRBD1 (6 bases). CDR3 length equals 16 residues. From germline, CDR1 is MNHEY and CDR2 SVGAGI. V lost 0 bases to trimming and J lost 2 bases, with 13 bases between them. The DNA for the CDR3 is TGTGCCAGCAGTTACTCGGGTACAGGGCCCAACACTGAAGCTTTCTTT. Protein product: CASSYSGTGPNTEAFF.

Points on this clone: The junction differs from germline at one of its ends, possibly a read error. The V gene is TRBV6-5, the J gene TRBJ1-2, with D unresolved. This CDR3 contains 10 residues. The germline V gene has CDR1 MNHEY and CDR2 SVGAGI. The CDR3 sequence: CASNFGGSYF. CDR3 DNA: TGTGCCAGCAACTTTGGCGGGAGTTACTTC.

V usage is TRBV13 and J usage is TRBJ2-2; TRBD1 matches 7 bases. The CDR3 loop spans 17 amino acids. J lost 4 bases, V lost 4 bases, and 12 bases had no gene match. The V gene's germline CDR1 is PRHDT and CDR2 FYEKMQ (reference sequence). The CDR3 DNA reads as TGTGCCAGCAGCTCAGGGACAGCTATTAAGGGCACCGGGGAGCTGTTTTTT. Protein product: CASSSGTAIKGTGELFF.

The CDR3 is CASSLGGTSGSSYNEQFF. DNA for the CDR3: TGCGCCAGCAGCCTCGGCGGGACTAGCGGAAGCTCCTACAATGAGCAGTTCTTC. J is TRBJ2-1 and V is TRBV5-1, with 11 nucleotides matching TRBD2. V lost 4 bases and J lost 0; bases outside the gene matches: 9. From germline, CDR1 is SGHRS and CDR2 YFSETQ. The CDR3 runs 18 residues.

The chain carries TRBV19 and TRBJ1-2; 7 bases are shared with TRBD1. V gave up 3 bases and J gave up 7 bases; unmatched junction bases: 8. This CDR3 comprises 14 residues. Germline loops: CDR1 LNHDA, CDR2 SQIVND (reference sequence). CDR3 in DNA: TGTGCCAGTAGTATGGGACAGACCTATGCTGGCTACACCTTC. Protein: CASSMGQTYAGYTF.

The chain recombines TRBV4-1 with TRBJ1-1, with 9 nucleotides matching TRBD1. This CDR3 is 17 amino acids long. Germline trimming cut 5 bases from V and 0 bases from J; bases unmatched to any gene: 10. Germline V gene data show CDR1 as MGHRA and CDR2 as YSYEKL. CDR3 amino acids: CASSKIQGALMNTEAFF. CDR3 in DNA: TGCGCCAGCAGCAAAATACAGGGGGCACTTATGAACACTGAAGCTTTCTTT.

The chain links TRBV2 to TRBJ1-1, with D possibly being TRBD1 (5 bases). Germline V lookup: CDR1 SNHLY, CDR2 FYNNEI. Trimming shortened V by 6 bases and J by 1 base, and 15 bases separated the two germline ends. This CDR3 has 15 amino acids. This CDR3 reads CASRVGSGGNTEAFF. Written as DNA, the CDR3 is TGTGCCAGCAGGGTTGGGTCTGGGGGGAACACTGAAGCTTTCTTT.

This chain connects TRBV18 to TRBJ1-5; the D gene is possibly TRBD1 (5 bases). The CDR3 runs 15 residues. The germline V gene encodes CDR1 KGHSH and CDR2 LQKENI. Trimming cost V 0 bases and J 7 bases, with 13 bases left between them. The CDR3 nucleotides read TGTGCCAGCTCACCACCGCCAACAGGCCGACAGCCCCAGCATTTT. Amino acids: CASSPPPTGRQPQHF.

This chain's CDR3 is CASSYAGNTEAFF. The CDR3 DNA follows: TGCGCCAGCAGCTACGCAGGGAACACTGAAGCTTTCTTT. The chain links TRBV10-1 to TRBJ1-1; no reliable D call. Trimming cost V 6 bases and J 1 base, with 9 bases left between them. Looked up from germline, CDR1 is WNHNN and CDR2 is SYGVQD (reference sequence). The CDR3 has 13 amino acids.

The chain has TRBV7-4 and TRBJ1-5, with 8 nucleotides matching TRBD1. From germline, CDR1 is SGHVT and CDR2 SQSDAQ. The length of the CDR3 is 15 residues. V lost 3 bases to trimming and J lost 7 bases; unmatched junction nucleotides: 8. The CDR3 sequence is CASSFDRGRGQPQHF. In DNA, the CDR3 is TGTGCCAGCAGCTTTGACAGGGGACGAGGGCAGCCCCAGCATTTT.

The chain has TRBV29-1 and TRBJ1-2, with D tentatively TRBD1 (6 bases). CDR1 and CDR2 (germline): SQVTM, ANQGSEA. There are 13 residues in the CDR3. The ends were cut back, 2 bases at V and 3 bases at J, with 10 bases in the middle. The CDR3 region has the DNA TGCAGCGTTGAAACAGGGCAGGACTATGGCTACACCTTC. Protein product: CSVETGQDYGYTF.

This rearrangement joins TRBV7-2 to TRBJ2-5, with a weak D call TRBD1 (6 bases). The V end lost 2 bases, the J end lost 1 base, and 11 bases lay between the germline ends. Per the germline V gene, CDR1 is SGHTA and CDR2 is FQGNSA. This CDR3 has 15 residues. In DNA form, the CDR3 reads TGTGCCAGCAGCTTACAGGGGCAGATCCAAGAGACCCAGTACTTC. It encodes CASSLQGQIQETQYF. Together with reference TRBV7-2 and TRBJ2-5, the CDR3 gives the full variable domain: GAGVSQSPSNKVTEKGKDVELRCDPISGHTALYWYRQSLGQGLEFLIYFQGNSAPDKSGLPSDRFSAERTGGSVSTLTIQRTQQEDSAVYLCASSLQGQIQETQYFGPGTRLLVL.

The chain carries TRBV28 and TRBJ1-2, with D possibly matching TRBD1 (5 bases). Germline CDR1 and CDR2: MDHEN and SYDVKM. This CDR3 has 14 residues. Trimming removed 6 bases from V and 3 bases from J, with 14 bases in between. Here the CDR3 reads CASSRPGTHYGYTF. The DNA for the CDR3 is TGTGCCAGCAGCCGGCCCGGGACCCACTATGGCTACACCTTC.